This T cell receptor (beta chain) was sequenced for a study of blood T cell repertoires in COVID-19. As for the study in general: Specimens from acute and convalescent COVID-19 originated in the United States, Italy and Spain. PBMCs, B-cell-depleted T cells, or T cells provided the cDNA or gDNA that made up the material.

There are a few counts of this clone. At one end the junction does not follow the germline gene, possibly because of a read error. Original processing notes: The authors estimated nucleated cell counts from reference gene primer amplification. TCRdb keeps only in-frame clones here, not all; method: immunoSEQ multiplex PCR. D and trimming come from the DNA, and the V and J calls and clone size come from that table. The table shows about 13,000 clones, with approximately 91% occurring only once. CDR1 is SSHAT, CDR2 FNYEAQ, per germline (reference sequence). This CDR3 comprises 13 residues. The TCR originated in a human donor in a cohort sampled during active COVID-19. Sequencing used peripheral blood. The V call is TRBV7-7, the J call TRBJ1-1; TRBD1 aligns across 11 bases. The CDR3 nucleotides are TGTGCTAGCAGTCGGGACAGGGGGTCCGTAGCTTTCTTT. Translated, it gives CASSRDRGSVAFF.